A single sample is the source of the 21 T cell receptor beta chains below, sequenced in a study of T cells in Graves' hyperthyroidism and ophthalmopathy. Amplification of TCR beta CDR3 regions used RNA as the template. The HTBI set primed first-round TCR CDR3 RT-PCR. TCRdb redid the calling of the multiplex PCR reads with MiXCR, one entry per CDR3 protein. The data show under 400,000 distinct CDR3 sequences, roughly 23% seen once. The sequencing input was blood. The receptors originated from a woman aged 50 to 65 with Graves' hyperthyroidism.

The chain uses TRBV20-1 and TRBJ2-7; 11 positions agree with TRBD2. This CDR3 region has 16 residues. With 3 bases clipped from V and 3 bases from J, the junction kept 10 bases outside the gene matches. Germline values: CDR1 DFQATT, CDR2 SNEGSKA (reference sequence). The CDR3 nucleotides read TGCAGTGCTAGTCGGACTAGCGGGCAAACCTACTACGAGCAGTACTTC. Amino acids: CSASRTSGQTYYEQYF.

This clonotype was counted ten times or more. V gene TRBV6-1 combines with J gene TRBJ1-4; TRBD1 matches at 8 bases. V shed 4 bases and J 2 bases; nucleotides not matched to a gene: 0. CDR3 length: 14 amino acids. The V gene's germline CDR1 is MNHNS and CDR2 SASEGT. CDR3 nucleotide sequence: TGTGCCAGCAGTGGGACAGGGACTAATGAAAAACTGTTTTTT. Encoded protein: CASSGTGTNEKLFF.

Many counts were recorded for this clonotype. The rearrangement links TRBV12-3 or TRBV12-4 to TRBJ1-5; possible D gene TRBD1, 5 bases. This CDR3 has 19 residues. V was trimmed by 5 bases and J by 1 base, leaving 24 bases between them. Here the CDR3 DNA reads TGTGCCAGCAGTCGCGTGAGAGACAGCTATCGTTTAAGCAATCAGCCCCAGCATTTT. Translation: CASSRVRDSYRLSNQPQHF.

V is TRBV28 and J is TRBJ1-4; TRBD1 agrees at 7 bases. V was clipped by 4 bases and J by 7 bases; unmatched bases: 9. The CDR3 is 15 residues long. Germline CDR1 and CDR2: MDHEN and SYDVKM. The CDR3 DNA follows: TGTGCCAGCAGTTCCGTACAGGGGATTGGTGAAAAACTGTTTTTT. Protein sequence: CASSSVQGIGEKLFF.

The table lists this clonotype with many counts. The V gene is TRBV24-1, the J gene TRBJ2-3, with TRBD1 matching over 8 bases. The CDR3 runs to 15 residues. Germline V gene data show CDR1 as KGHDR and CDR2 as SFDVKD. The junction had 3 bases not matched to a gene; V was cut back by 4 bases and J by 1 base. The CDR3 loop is CATSETGVRTDTQYF. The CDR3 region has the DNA TGTGCCACCAGTGAGACAGGGGTCCGCACAGATACGCAGTATTTT.

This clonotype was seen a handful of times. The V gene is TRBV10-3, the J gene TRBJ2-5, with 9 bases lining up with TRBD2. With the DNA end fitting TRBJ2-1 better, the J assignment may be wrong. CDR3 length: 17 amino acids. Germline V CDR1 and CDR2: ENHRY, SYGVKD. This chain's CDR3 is CAISVLEVAGDGETQFF. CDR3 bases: TGTGCCATCAGCGTTTTAGAGGTAGCGGGGGATGGGGAGACCCAGTTCTTC.

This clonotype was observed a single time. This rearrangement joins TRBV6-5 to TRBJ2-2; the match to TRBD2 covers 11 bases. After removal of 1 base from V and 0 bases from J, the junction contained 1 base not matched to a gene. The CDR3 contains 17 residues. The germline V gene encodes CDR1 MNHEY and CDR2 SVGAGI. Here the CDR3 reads CASSYFSGGANTGELFF. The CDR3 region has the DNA TGTGCCAGCAGTTACTTTAGCGGGGGGGCGAACACCGGGGAGCTGTTTTTT.

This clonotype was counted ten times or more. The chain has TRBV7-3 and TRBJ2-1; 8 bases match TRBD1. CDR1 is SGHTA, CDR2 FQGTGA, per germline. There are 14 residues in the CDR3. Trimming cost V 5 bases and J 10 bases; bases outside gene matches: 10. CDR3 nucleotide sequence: TGTGCCAGCAGCCCAGGACCGGACAGGGTAGAGCAGTTCTTC. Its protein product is CASSPGPDRVEQFF. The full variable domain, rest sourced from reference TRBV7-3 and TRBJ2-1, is GAGVSQTPSNKVTEKGKYVELRCDPISGHTALYWYRQSLGQGPEFLIYFQGTGAADDSGLPNDRFFAVRPEGSVSTLKIQRTERGDSAVYLCASSPGPDRVEQFFGPGTRLTVL.

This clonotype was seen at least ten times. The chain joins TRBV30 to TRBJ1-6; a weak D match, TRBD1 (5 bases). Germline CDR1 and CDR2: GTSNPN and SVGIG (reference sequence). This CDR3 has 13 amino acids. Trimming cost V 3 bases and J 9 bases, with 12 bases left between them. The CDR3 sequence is CAWRDSTGSPLHF. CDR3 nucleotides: TGTGCCTGGAGAGACAGTACGGGTTCACCCCTCCACTTT.

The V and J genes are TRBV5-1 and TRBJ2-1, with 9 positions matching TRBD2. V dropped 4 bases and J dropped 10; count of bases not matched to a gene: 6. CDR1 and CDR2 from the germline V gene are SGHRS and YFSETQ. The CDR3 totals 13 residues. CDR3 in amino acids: CASSDLAGSEQFF. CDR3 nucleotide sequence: TGCGCCAGCAGCGACCTAGCGGGAAGCGAGCAGTTCTTC.

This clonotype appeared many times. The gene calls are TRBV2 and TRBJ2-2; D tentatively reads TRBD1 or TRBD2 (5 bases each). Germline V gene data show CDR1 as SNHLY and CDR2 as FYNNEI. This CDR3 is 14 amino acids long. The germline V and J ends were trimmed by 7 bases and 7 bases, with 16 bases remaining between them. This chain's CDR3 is CASTFGAGNGELFF. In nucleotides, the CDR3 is TGTGCCAGCACCTTCGGGGCAGGGAACGGGGAGCTGTTTTTT.

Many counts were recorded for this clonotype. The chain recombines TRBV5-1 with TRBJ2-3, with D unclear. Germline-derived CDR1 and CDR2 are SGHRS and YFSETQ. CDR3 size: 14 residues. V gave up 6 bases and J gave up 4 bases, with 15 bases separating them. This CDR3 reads CASTGPQLPDTQYF. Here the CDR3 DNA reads TGCGCCAGCACCGGCCCTCAACTACCAGATACGCAGTATTTT.

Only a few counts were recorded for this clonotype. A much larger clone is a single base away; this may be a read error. CDR3 residues: CASSYTSGEANVPTF. The CDR3 DNA reads TGTGCCAGCAGTTACACCTCGGGGGAGGCCAACGTCCCGACTTTC. The chain recombines TRBV6-5 with TRBJ2-6, with D possibly TRBD2 on 6 matching bases. The CDR3 runs 15 residues. CDR1 and CDR2 from the germline V gene are MNHEY and SVGAGI.

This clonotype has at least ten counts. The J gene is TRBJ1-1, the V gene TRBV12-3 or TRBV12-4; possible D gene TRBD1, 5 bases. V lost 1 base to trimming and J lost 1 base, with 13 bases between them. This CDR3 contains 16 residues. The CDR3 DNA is TGTGCCAGCAGTTTAGTGTTCGGGGGGTCGAACACTGAAGCTTTCTTT. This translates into CASSLVFGGSNTEAFF.

The CDR3 nucleotides read TGTGCTAGTGGTTTGGAAATCCGGGACAGGCCGAGGAATGAGCAGTTCTTC. Translating it yields CASGLEIRDRPRNEQFF. J is TRBJ2-1 and V is TRBV12-5; 8 bases match TRBD1. Germline values: CDR1 LGHNT, CDR2 FRNRAP. CDR3 length equals 17 residues. V dropped 1 base and J dropped 7; count of bases not matched to a gene: 12.

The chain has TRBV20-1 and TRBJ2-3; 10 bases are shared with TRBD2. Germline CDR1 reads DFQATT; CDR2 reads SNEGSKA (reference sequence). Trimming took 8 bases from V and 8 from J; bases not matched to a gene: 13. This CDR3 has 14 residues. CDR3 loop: CSPTSEREGGTQYF. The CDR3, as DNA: TGCAGTCCCACCTCGGAGCGGGAGGGGGGTACGCAGTATTTT.

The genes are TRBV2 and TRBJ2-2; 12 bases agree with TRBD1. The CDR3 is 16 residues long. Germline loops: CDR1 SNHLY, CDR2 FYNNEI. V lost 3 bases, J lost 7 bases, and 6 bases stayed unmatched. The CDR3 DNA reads TGTGCCAGCAGTGAGGTGGGACAGGGGGCGATCGGGGAGCTGTTTTTT. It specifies CASSEVGQGAIGELFF.

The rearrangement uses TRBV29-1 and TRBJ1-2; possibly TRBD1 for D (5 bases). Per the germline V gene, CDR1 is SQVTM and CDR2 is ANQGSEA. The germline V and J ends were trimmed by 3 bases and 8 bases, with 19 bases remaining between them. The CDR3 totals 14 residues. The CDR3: CSVESAGWRGGYTF. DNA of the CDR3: TGCAGCGTTGAGTCTGCAGGGTGGAGAGGGGGCTACACCTTC.

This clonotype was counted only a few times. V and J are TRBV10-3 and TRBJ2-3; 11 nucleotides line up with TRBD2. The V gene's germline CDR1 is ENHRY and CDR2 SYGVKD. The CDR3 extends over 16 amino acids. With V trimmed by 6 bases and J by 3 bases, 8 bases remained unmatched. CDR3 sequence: CAIRSASGRRTDTQYF. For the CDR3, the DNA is TGTGCCATCAGGAGCGCTAGCGGGAGGAGGACAGATACGCAGTATTTT.

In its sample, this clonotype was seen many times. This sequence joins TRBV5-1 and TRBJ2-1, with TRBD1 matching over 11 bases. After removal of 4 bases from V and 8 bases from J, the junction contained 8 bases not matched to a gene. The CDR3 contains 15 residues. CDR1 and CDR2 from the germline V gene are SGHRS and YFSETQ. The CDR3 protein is CASSGRDRGSYEQFF. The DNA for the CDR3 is TGCGCCAGCAGCGGCCGGGACAGGGGGTCTTATGAGCAGTTCTTC.

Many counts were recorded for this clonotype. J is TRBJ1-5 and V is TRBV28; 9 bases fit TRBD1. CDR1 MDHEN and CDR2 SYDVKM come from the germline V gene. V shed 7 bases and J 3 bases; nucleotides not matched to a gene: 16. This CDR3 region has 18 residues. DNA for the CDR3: TGTGCCAGCAAAAATACGTACAGGGGGCGAGCGAACAATCAGCCCCAGCATTTT. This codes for CASKNTYRGRANNQPQHF.